There are many counts of the clone carrying this T cell receptor beta chain. The data belong to a study of T cells in Graves' hyperthyroidism and ophthalmopathy. The source material, RNA transcripts, was used to amplify TCR beta CDR3 regions. Carried out on the TCR CDR3, a first-round RT-PCR used the HTBI primer set. TCRdb ran MiXCR on the multiplex PCR reads and lists one entry per CDR3 protein. The sample yields 500,000 to 600,000 distinct CDR3 sequences, more than 45% seen once. With 4 bases removed from V and 10 bases from J, the gap between germline ends came to 13 bases. Germline CDR1 is SNHLY and CDR2 is FYNNEI. CDR3 length equals 12 residues.

This sequence was found in a woman under 30 with Graves' hyperthyroidism. The chain uses TRBV2 and TRBJ2-5; D is unresolved. Specimen: peripheral blood or thyroid tissue (not recorded which). The CDR3 nucleotides are TGTGCCAGCAGTGCGATTTCTGTTGACCAGTACTTC. Protein product: CASSAISVDQYF.